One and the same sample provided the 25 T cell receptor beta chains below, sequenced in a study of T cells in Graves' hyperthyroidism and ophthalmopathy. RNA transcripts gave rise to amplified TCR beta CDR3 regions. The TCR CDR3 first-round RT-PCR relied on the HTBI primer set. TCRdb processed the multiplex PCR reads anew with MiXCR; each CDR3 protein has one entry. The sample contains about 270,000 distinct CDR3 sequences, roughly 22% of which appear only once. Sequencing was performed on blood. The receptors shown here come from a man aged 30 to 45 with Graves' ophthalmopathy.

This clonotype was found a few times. The CDR3 bases are TGTGCCAGCAGCTTTCTTCCCACGGACGTACGAAAGGACACCATATATTTT. Protein sequence: CASSFLPTDVRKDTIYF. The rearrangement uses TRBV11-3 and TRBJ1-3; D gene unclear. CDR1 and CDR2 (germline): SGHNT, YENEEA. Trimming took off 3 bases at V and 8 bases at J, with 23 bases between the two ends. The CDR3 spans 17 residues.

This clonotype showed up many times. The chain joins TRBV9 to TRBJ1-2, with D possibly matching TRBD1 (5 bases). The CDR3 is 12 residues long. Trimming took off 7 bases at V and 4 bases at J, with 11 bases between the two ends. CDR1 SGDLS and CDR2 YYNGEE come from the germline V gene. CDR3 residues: CASLGELYGYTF. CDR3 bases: TGTGCCAGCCTGGGGGAACTCTATGGCTACACCTTC.

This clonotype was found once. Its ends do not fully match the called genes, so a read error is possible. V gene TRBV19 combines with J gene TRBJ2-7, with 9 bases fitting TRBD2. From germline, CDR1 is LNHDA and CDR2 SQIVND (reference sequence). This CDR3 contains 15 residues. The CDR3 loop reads CACSIGSGSSYEQYF. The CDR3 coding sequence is TGTGCCTGTAGTATAGGTAGCGGGAGCTCCTACGAGCAGTACTTC.

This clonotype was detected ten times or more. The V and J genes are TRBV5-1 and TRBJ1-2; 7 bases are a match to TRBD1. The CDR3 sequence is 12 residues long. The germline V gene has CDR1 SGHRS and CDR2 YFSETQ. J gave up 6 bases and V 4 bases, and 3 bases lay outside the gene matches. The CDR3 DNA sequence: TGCGCCAGCAGCCACGGGACAGATGGCTACACCTTC. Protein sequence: CASSHGTDGYTF.

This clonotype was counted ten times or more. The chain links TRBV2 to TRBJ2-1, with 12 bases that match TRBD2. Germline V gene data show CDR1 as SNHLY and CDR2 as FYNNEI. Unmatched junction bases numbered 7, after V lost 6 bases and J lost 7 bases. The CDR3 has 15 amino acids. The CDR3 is CASSGLAGNMNEQFF. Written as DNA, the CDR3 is TGTGCCAGCAGCGGACTAGCGGGAAATATGAATGAGCAGTTCTTC.

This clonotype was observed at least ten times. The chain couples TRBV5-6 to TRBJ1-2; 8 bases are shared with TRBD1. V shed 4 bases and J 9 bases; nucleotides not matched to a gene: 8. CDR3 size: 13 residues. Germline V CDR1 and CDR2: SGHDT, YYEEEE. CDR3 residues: CASSRGQGLSYTF. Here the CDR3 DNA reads TGTGCCAGCAGCCGAGGACAGGGCTTGAGCTACACCTTC.

This CDR3 reads CASSYPSTSGSGGGSYEQYF. The CDR3 DNA reads TGTGCCAGCAGTTACCCATCGACTAGCGGATCGGGGGGGGGCTCCTACGAGCAGTACTTC. V is TRBV6-5 and J is TRBJ2-7; 9 bases agree with TRBD2. V trimming: 2 bases; J trimming: 0 bases; junction bases outside the gene matches: 17. Germline lookup yields CDR1 MNHEY and CDR2 SVGAGI. The length of the CDR3 is 20 residues.

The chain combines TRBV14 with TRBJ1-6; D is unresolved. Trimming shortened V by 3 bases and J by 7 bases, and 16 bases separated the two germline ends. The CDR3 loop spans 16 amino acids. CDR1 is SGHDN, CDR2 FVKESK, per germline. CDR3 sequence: CASSQGSAAWNSPLHF. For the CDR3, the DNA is TGTGCCAGCAGCCAGGGCTCGGCAGCTTGGAATTCACCCCTCCACTTT.

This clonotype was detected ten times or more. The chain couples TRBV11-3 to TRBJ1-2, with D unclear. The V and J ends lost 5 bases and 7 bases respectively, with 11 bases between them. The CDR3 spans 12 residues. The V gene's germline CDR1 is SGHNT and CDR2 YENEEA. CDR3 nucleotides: TGTGCCAGCAGCATGTACAGTCTTGGCTACACCTTC. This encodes CASSMYSLGYTF.

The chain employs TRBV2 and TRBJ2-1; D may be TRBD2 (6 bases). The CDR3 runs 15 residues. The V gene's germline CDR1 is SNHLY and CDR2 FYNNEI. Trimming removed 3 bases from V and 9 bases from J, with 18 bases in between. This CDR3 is CASSEGGYLNLEQFF. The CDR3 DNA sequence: TGTGCCAGCAGTGAGGGGGGATACCTCAACCTTGAGCAGTTCTTC.

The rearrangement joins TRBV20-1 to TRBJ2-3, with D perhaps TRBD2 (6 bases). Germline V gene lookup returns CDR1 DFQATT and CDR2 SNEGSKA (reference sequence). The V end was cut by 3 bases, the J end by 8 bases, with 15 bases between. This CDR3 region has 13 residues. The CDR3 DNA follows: TGCAGTGCTAGTCCTAACCCCGGGGGTACGCAGTATTTT. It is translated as CSASPNPGGTQYF.

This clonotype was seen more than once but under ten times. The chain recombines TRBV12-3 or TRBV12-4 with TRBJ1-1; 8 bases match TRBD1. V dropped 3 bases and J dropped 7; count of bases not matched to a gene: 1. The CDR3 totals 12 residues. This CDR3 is CASSFGQGEAFF. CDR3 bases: TGTGCCAGCAGTTTCGGACAGGGTGAAGCTTTCTTT.

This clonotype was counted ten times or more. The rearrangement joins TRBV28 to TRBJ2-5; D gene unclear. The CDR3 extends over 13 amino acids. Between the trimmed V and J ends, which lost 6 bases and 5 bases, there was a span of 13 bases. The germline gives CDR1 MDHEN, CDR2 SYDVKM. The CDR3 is CASRSQWLETQYF. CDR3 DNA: TGTGCCAGCAGATCACAGTGGTTGGAGACCCAGTACTTC.

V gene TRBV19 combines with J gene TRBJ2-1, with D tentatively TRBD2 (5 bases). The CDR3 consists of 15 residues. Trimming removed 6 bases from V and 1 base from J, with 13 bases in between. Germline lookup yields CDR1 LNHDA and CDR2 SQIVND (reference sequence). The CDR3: CASRGGEGSYNEQFF. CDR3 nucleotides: TGTGCCAGTAGGGGTGGAGAGGGTTCCTACAATGAGCAGTTCTTC.

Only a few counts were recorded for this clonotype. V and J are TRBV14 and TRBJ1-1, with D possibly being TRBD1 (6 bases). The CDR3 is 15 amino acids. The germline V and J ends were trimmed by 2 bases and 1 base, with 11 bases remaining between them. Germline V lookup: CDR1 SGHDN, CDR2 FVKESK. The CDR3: CASSQPGAGNTEAFF. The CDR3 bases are TGTGCCAGCAGCCAACCGGGGGCAGGGAACACTGAAGCTTTCTTT. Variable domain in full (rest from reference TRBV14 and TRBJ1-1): EAGVTQFPSHSVIEKGQTVTLRCDPISGHDNLYWYRRVMGKEIKFLLHFVKESKQDESGMPNNRFLAERTGGTYSTLKVQPAELEDSGVYFCASSQPGAGNTEAFFGQGTRLTVV.

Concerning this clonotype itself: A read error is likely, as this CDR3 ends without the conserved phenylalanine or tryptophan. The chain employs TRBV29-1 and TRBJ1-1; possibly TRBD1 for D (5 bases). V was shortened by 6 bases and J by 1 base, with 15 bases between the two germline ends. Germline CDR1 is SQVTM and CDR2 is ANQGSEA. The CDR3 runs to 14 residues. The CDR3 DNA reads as TGCAGCGTGAGGGTGGGGCCAGCGAACACTGAAGCTTTCCTT. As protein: CSVRVGPANTEAFL.

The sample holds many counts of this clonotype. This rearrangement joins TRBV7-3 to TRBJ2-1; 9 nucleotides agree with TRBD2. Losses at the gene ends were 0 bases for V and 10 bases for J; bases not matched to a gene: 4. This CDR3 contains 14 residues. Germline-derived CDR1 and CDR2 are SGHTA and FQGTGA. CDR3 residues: CASSLTGTSTEQFF. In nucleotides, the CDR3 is TGTGCCAGCAGCTTAACGGGGACTAGCACCGAGCAGTTCTTC. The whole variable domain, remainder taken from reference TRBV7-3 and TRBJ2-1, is GAGVSQTPSNKVTEKGKYVELRCDPISGHTALYWYRQSLGQGPEFLIYFQGTGAADDSGLPNDRFFAVRPEGSVSTLKIQRTERGDSAVYLCASSLTGTSTEQFFGPGTRLTVL.

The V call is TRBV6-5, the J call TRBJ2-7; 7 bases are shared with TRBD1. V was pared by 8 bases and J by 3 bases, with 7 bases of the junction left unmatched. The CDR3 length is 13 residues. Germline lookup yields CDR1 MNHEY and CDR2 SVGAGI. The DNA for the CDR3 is TGTGCCAGCGTCGGGACAGAGAACTACGAGCAGTACTTC. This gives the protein CASVGTENYEQYF.

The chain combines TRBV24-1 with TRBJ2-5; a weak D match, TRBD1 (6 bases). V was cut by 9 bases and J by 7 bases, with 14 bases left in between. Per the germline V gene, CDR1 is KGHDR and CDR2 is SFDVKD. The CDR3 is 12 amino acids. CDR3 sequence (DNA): TGTGCCACCGGGGACACCCTCGGGACCCAGTACTTC. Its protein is CATGDTLGTQYF.

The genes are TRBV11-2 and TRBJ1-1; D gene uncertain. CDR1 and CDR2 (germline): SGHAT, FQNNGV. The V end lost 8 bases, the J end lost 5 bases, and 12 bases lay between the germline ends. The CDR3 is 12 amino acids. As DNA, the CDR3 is TGTGCCAGCCGAACTTTCGGGACTGAAGCTTTCTTT. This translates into CASRTFGTEAFF.

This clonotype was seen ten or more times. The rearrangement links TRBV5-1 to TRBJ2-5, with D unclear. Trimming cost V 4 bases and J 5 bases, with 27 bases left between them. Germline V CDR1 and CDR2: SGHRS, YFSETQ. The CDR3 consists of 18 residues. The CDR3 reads CASSPQGPTLSLLETQYF. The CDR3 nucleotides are TGCGCCAGCAGCCCTCAAGGGCCGACACTCAGCCTGCTGGAGACCCAGTACTTC.

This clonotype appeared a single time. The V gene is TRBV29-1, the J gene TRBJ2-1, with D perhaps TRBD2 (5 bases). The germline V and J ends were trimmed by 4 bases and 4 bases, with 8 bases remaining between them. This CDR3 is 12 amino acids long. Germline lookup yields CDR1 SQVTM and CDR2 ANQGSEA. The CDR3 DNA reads TGCAGCGTTGGGGAGAAATACAATGAGCAGTTCTTC. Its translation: CSVGEKYNEQFF.

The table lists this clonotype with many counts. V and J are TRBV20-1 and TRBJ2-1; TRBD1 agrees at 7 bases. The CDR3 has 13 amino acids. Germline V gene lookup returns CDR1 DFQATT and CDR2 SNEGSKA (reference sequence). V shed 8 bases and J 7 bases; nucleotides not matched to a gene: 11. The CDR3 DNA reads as TGCAGTTTCTACCCGGGACAGCAAAATGAGCAGTTCTTC. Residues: CSFYPGQQNEQFF.

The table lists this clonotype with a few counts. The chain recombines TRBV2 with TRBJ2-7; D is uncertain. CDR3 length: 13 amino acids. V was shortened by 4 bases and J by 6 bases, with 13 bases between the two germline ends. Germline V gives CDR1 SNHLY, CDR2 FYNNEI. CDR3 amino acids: CASSGSRGSEQYF. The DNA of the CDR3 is TGTGCCAGCAGTGGATCTCGTGGAAGCGAGCAGTACTTC. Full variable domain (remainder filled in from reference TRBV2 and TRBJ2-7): EPEVTQTPSHQVTQMGQEVILRCVPISNHLYFYWYRQILGQKVEFLVSFYNNEISEKSEIFDDQFSVERPDGSNFTLKIRSTKLEDSAMYFCASSGSRGSEQYFGPGTRLTVT.

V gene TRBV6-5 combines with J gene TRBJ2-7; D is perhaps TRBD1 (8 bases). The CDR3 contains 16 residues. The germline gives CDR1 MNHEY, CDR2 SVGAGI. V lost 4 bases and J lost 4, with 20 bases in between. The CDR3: CASSFRATGEGYEQYF. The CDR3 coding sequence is TGTGCCAGCAGTTTTCGAGCGACAGGGGAGGGTTACGAGCAGTACTTC.